Following are 15 T cell receptor beta chains from one sample sequenced in a study of metastatic and nonmetastatic thyroid tumors. Before thyroid surgery, none of the patients had received any treatment. MiXCR re-clonotyped the PCR reads for TCRdb. The repertoire has fewer than 4,500 clones, 20% to 25% of them found once; the top ten carry roughly 10%. Sequences were obtained from tumor tissue. These receptors all come from a male donor with papillary thyroid cancer or a benign thyroid nodule (not recorded which). Some clones in this sample may be carry-over from other donors' samples.

This clone showed up just a few times. The rearrangement uses TRBV6-1 and TRBJ1-6; 7 nucleotides agree with TRBD1. Germline CDR1 reads MNHNS; CDR2 reads SASEGT. V was pared by 5 bases and J by 0 bases, with 4 bases of the junction left unmatched. This CDR3 has 16 residues. CDR3 in DNA: TGTGCCAGCAGTACACAGGGGAGCTCCTATAATTCACCCCTCCACTTT. Its protein product is CASSTQGSSYNSPLHF.

This clone is judged large. The chain employs TRBV12-3 or TRBV12-4 and TRBJ2-6, with D unresolved. V lost 7 bases and J 2 bases, leaving 9 bases between the germline ends. The CDR3 totals 14 residues. The DNA for the CDR3 is TGTGCCAGCAAGGAGCTTACTGGGGCCAACGTCCTGACTTTC. It codes for CASKELTGANVLTF.

In this sample, this clone is medium-sized (0.01 to 0.1%). V gene TRBV20-1 combines with J gene TRBJ1-5; 10 bases are shared with TRBD1. The germline gives CDR1 DFQATT, CDR2 SNEGSKA (reference sequence). CDR3 size: 14 residues. V was clipped by 5 bases and J by 7 bases; unmatched bases: 8. The CDR3 sequence is CSALGTGVRQPQHF. The DNA for the CDR3 is TGCAGTGCTCTCGGGACAGGGGTCCGGCAGCCCCAGCATTTT.

V usage is TRBV4-3 and J usage is TRBJ2-7; D gene uncertain. V was shortened by 1 base and J by 7 bases, with 14 bases between the two germline ends. This CDR3 has 14 residues. CDR1 is LGHNA and CDR2 is YSLEER in the germline V gene. The CDR3 bases are TGCGCCAGCAGCCAAGGCTCCGGTCAGAGGGAGCAGTACTTC. Translated, it gives CASSQGSGQREQYF.

This clone showed up just a few times. The chain combines TRBV27 with TRBJ2-5, with D hard to call. CDR1 is MNHEY and CDR2 is SMNVEV in the germline V gene (reference sequence). V gave up 5 bases and J gave up 7 bases, with 17 bases separating them. The CDR3 runs 14 residues. In DNA, the CDR3 is TGTGCCAGCAGTCCCCTCCTGCAGGTTAGGACCCAGTACTTC. This sequence encodes CASSPLLQVRTQYF.

By sample fraction, this clone is medium-sized (0.01 to 0.1%). This chain connects TRBV6-2 or TRBV6-3 to TRBJ2-3; 9 bases are a match to TRBD2. J was trimmed by 2 bases and V by 4 bases; bases with no gene match: 7. The CDR3 contains 16 residues. Per germline, CDR1 MNHEY and CDR2 SVGEGT. The CDR3 coding sequence is TGTGCCAGCAGTTCGGGTCTAGCGGGAATCACAGATACGCAGTATTTT. Its protein is CASSSGLAGITDTQYF.

In this sample, this clone turned up a few times. The J gene is TRBJ2-1, the V gene TRBV28; 10 nucleotides match TRBD2. The CDR3 has 16 amino acids. Unmatched junction bases numbered 9, after V lost 4 bases and J lost 6 bases. The V gene's germline CDR1 is MDHEN and CDR2 SYDVKM. CDR3 residues: CASSSKAGGPGNEQFF. The DNA for the CDR3 is TGTGCCAGCAGTTCCAAAGCGGGAGGGCCCGGCAATGAGCAGTTCTTC. The full variable domain, in which reference TRBV28 and TRBJ2-1 provide the parts outside the CDR3, is DVKVTQSSRYLVKRTGEKVFLECVQDMDHENMFWYRQDPGLGLRLIYFSYDVKMKEKGDIPEGYSVSREKKERFSLILESASTNQTSMYLCASSSKAGGPGNEQFFGPGTRLTVL.

By sample share, this clone is medium-sized (0.01 to 0.1%). The chain combines TRBV28 with TRBJ2-7; a weak D match, TRBD2 (5 bases). Trimming removed 4 bases at V and 4 bases at J, with 11 bases between. Per the germline V gene, CDR1 is MDHEN and CDR2 is SYDVKM. The CDR3 spans 13 residues. The CDR3 here is CASSSGIGYEQYF. The CDR3 DNA reads TGTGCCAGCAGTTCCGGGATCGGTTACGAGCAGTACTTC.

V and J are TRBV20-1 and TRBJ2-1; TRBD1 aligns across 9 bases. The CDR3 sequence is 15 residues long. V dropped 1 base and J dropped 9; count of bases not matched to a gene: 10. Germline CDR1 is DFQATT and CDR2 is SNEGSKA (reference sequence). CDR3 in amino acids: CSARAVDRGAGEQFF. CDR3 bases: TGCAGTGCTAGAGCGGTAGACAGGGGGGCGGGTGAGCAGTTCTTC.

The J gene is TRBJ1-6, the V gene TRBV6-5, with D possibly TRBD1 on 5 matching bases. The CDR3 contains 14 residues. CDR1 is MNHEY, CDR2 SVGAGI, per germline. Trimming left V 4 bases short and J 7 bases short, with 11 bases between. In nucleotides, the CDR3 is TGTGCCAGCAGTTTGGGGCAGAACAATTCACCCCTCCACTTT. Translation: CASSLGQNNSPLHF.

V and J are TRBV6-1 and TRBJ2-3, with D unresolved. The CDR3 has 12 residues. Between the trimmed V and J ends, which lost 6 bases and 6 bases, there was a span of 10 bases. Per the germline V gene, CDR1 is MNHNS and CDR2 is SASEGT. CDR3 residues: CASRKVGDTQYF. In DNA, the CDR3 is TGTGCCAGCAGGAAGGTAGGGGATACGCAGTATTTT.

This clone was counted between two and nine times. The chain combines TRBV28 with TRBJ2-1; maybe TRBD2 (5 bases). The germline V gene encodes CDR1 MDHEN and CDR2 SYDVKM. This CDR3 region has 14 residues. V was cut by 6 bases and J by 4 bases, with 13 bases left in between. The CDR3 region is CASRLSRGYNEQFF. In nucleotides, the CDR3 is TGTGCCAGCAGACTATCACGAGGGTACAATGAGCAGTTCTTC.

V is TRBV5-1 and J is TRBJ2-1, with D unresolved. The CDR3 sequence is 14 residues long. V lost 3 bases and J 6 bases, leaving 13 bases between the germline ends. The germline V gene has CDR1 SGHRS and CDR2 YFSETQ. The DNA for the CDR3 is TGCGCCAGCAGCTCCTCGGTCCGCGGCAATGAGCAGTTCTTC. It encodes CASSSSVRGNEQFF.

This clone is termed medium-sized. This chain links TRBV20-1 with TRBJ2-1; perhaps TRBD2 as D (6 bases). The CDR3 totals 15 residues. Germline values: CDR1 DFQATT, CDR2 SNEGSKA (reference sequence). V shed 5 bases and J shed 1 base, with 15 bases lying between them. CDR3 coding DNA: TGCAGTGCTCAAATTGGAGGGTGGTCCTACAATGAGCAGTTCTTC. Translation: CSAQIGGWSYNEQFF.

This clone is termed medium-sized. The rearrangement joins TRBV3-1 to TRBJ2-3; 10 bases map to TRBD2. This CDR3 comprises 16 residues. The trim removed 4 bases at V and 6 bases at J, leaving 10 bases unmatched. Looked up from germline, CDR1 is LGHDT and CDR2 is YNNKEL (reference sequence). The CDR3 loop is CASSPLQASGSDTQYF. DNA of the CDR3: TGTGCCAGCAGCCCCCTACAGGCTAGCGGGAGTGATACGCAGTATTTT.